The 26 T cell receptor beta chains below were found in one sample sequenced in a study of cytomegalovirus exposure and HLA in healthy donors. In the PCR, 60 Vbeta and 13 Jbeta primers were used. Assay used: immunoSEQ multiplex PCR; TCRdb lists only in-frame clones, some missing. The sample shows 150,000 or so clones, roughly four fifths of them seen only once. Sample: PBMCs. The receptors shown here come from a female donor in good health and CMV-seronegative.

The CDR3 region has the DNA TGCGCCAGCAGCTTGGGCGGGGAATACAATGAGCAGTTCTTC. It encodes CASSLGGEYNEQFF. V and J are TRBV5-1 and TRBJ2-1, with D maybe TRBD2 (6 bases). CDR3 length: 14 residues. The V end lost 0 bases, the J end lost 4 bases, and 8 bases lay between the germline ends. Germline-derived CDR1 and CDR2 are SGHRS and YFSETQ.

The rearrangement links TRBV9 to TRBJ2-3, with TRBD2 matching over 14 bases. Germline values: CDR1 SGDLS, CDR2 YYNGEE. This CDR3 contains 17 residues. V gave up 4 bases and J gave up 6 bases; unmatched junction bases: 10. The CDR3 protein is CASSSRLAGGPRDTQYF. As DNA, the CDR3 is TGTGCCAGCAGCTCACGACTAGCGGGGGGGCCTCGTGATACGCAGTATTTT.

The rearrangement uses TRBV2 and TRBJ2-1; TRBD2 matches 7 bases. Looked up from germline, CDR1 is SNHLY and CDR2 is FYNNEI. The ends lost 1 base at V and 2 bases at J; junction bases unmatched: 2. The CDR3 is 15 amino acids. CDR3 amino acids: CASSEGLAAYNEQFF. In nucleotides, the CDR3 is TGTGCCAGCAGTGAAGGACTAGCAGCCTACAATGAGCAGTTCTTC.

There are a few counts of this clone. Germline and junction disagree at one end, which may indicate a read error. V usage is TRBV28 and J usage is TRBJ2-5; 7 nucleotides match TRBD1. CDR3 length equals 15 residues. Looked up from germline, CDR1 is MDHEN and CDR2 is SYDVKM. The CDR3 protein is CASNLPGTAKETQYF. DNA of the CDR3: TGTGCCAGCAATTTACCCGGGACAGCAAAAGAGACCCAGTACTTC.

The chain joins TRBV4-3 to TRBJ1-6; 9 bases are a match to TRBD1. Germline V gene data show CDR1 as LGHNA and CDR2 as YSLEER. This CDR3 has 16 amino acids. The ends lost 1 base at V and 10 bases at J; junction bases unmatched: 8. In DNA, the CDR3 is TGCGCCAGCAGCCAAGGGGGACAGGGCTCCGAGTCACCCCTCCACTTT. This codes for CASSQGGQGSESPLHF.

This chain links TRBV5-8 with TRBJ2-1; D is unclear. In germline, CDR1 is SGHTS, CDR2 YDEGEE. CDR3 length: 15 residues. Trimming cost V 4 bases and J 2 bases, with 13 bases left between them. The CDR3 bases are TGTGCCAGCAGCCCTCTGGCGGCGACCTACAATGAGCAGTTCTTC. Residues: CASSPLAATYNEQFF.

The V and J genes are TRBV7-8 and TRBJ2-5; 9 bases match TRBD2. The CDR3 extends over 17 amino acids. Looked up from germline, CDR1 is SGHVS and CDR2 is FQNEAQ. Trimming cost V 4 bases and J 4 bases; bases outside gene matches: 13. The chain's CDR3 is CASSSPRSGGSIETQYF. In DNA, the CDR3 is TGTGCCAGCAGCTCCCCCAGGAGCGGGGGGTCGATAGAGACCCAGTACTTC.

This clone was recorded a few times. The CDR3: CASSRGAHRNSPLHF. The CDR3 DNA is TGTGCCAGTAGTCGGGGGGCCCACCGGAATTCACCCCTCCACTTT. The chain joins TRBV19 to TRBJ1-6; TRBD1 might be the D (6 bases). The CDR3 spans 15 residues. Germline CDR1 LNHDA, CDR2 SQIVND (reference sequence). Deletions cut 5 bases from V and 7 bases from J, with 15 bases between. The whole variable domain, remainder taken from reference TRBV19 and TRBJ1-6, is DGGITQSPKYLFRKEGQNVTLSCEQNLNHDAMYWYRQDPGQGLRLIYYSQIVNDFQKGDIAEGYSVSREKKESFPLTVTSAQKNPTAFYLCASSRGAHRNSPLHFGNGTRLTVT.

The chain joins TRBV5-1 to TRBJ1-2, with 7 positions matching TRBD1. This CDR3 comprises 15 residues. The trim removed 2 bases at V and 6 bases at J, leaving 10 bases unmatched. Germline CDR1 is SGHRS and CDR2 is YFSETQ. CDR3 amino acids: CASSLNPQGSNGYTF. CDR3 DNA sequence: TGCGCCAGCAGCTTAAATCCACAGGGGAGTAATGGCTACACCTTC.

The chain uses TRBV5-3 and TRBJ2-1, with 9 bases aligning to TRBD2. Being an ORF, TRBV5-3 has a function that is uncertain. Trimming cost V 1 base and J 7 bases; bases outside gene matches: 6. The CDR3 covers 15 residues. The CDR3 loop is CARSLKREEINEQFF. CDR3 sequence (DNA): TGTGCCAGAAGCTTGAAGCGGGAGGAAATAAATGAGCAGTTCTTC.

The sample holds a few counts of this clone. V is TRBV28 and J is TRBJ2-2, with TRBD1 as a possible D gene (6 bases). The germline CDR1 and CDR2 sequences are MDHEN and SYDVKM. The CDR3 has 15 residues. Trimming left V 6 bases short and J 4 bases short, with 15 bases between. This CDR3 reads CASSWGTGTTGELFF. Here the CDR3 DNA reads TGTGCCAGCAGCTGGGGAACAGGGACCACCGGGGAGCTGTTTTTT.

V and J are TRBV11-2 and TRBJ2-7; 8 nucleotides agree with TRBD1. V dropped 11 bases and J dropped 2; count of bases not matched to a gene: 8. The CDR3 contains 13 residues. CDR1 is SGHAT and CDR2 is FQNNGV in the germline V gene. The CDR3 region has the DNA TGTGCCGGAGGGACAGGTTCTACCTACGAGCAGTACTTC. Its translation: CAGGTGSTYEQYF.

This clone was seen only a few times. V usage is TRBV5-4 and J usage is TRBJ2-5; TRBD1 agrees at 8 bases. There are 14 residues in the CDR3. Germline V gene lookup returns CDR1 SGHNT and CDR2 YYREEE (reference sequence). Germline trimming cut 4 bases from V and 5 bases from J; bases unmatched to any gene: 7. CDR3 coding DNA: TGTGCCAGCAGCGGGAAGACAGGGGAGGAGACCCAGTACTTC. Its translation: CASSGKTGEETQYF.

The chain couples TRBV4-2 to TRBJ2-2; 9 bases fit TRBD1. CDR1 is LGHNA, CDR2 YNFKEQ, per germline. The CDR3 covers 14 residues. Losses at the gene ends were 4 bases for V and 3 bases for J; bases not matched to a gene: 0. CDR3 residues: CASSRTGDTGELFF. CDR3 bases: TGTGCCAGCAGCCGGACAGGGGACACCGGGGAGCTGTTTTTT.

The chain couples TRBV27 to TRBJ2-3, with D uncertain. The CDR3 contains 17 residues. V lost 3 bases and J lost 3, with 19 bases in between. The V gene's germline CDR1 is MNHEY and CDR2 SMNVEV (reference sequence). Written as DNA, the CDR3 is TGTGCCAGCAGTTTGGTCGGGTCCCCACATAGTACAGATACGCAGTATTTT. This encodes CASSLVGSPHSTDTQYF.

V usage is TRBV19 and J usage is TRBJ1-1; tentatively, D is TRBD1 (6 bases). The CDR3 spans 15 residues. Germline CDR1 reads LNHDA; CDR2 reads SQIVND (reference sequence). V lost 1 base to trimming and J lost 0 bases, with 9 bases between them. The CDR3 DNA reads as TGTGCCAGTAGTATAGGTGGACAGTTGAACACTGAAGCTTTCTTT. Amino acid sequence: CASSIGGQLNTEAFF.

The genes are TRBV18 and TRBJ1-1; perhaps TRBD1 as D (6 bases). The CDR3 sequence is 13 residues long. V shed 3 bases and J shed 11 bases, with 16 bases lying between them. Germline V lookup: CDR1 KGHSH, CDR2 LQKENI. CDR3 amino acids: CASSPGSQGSAFF. CDR3 in DNA: TGTGCCAGCTCACCGGGTTCTCAGGGGTCGGCTTTCTTT.

The chain combines TRBV5-1 with TRBJ1-1; D perhaps matches TRBD1 (6 bases). Germline V CDR1 and CDR2: SGHRS, YFSETQ. Trimming left V 2 bases short and J 3 bases short, with 8 bases between. The CDR3 spans 13 residues. The CDR3 DNA is TGCGCCAGCAGCTTAGCAGGGGACACTGAAGCTTTCTTT. It is translated as CASSLAGDTEAFF.

This rearrangement joins TRBV28 to TRBJ2-5, with a weak D call TRBD1 (6 bases). There are 12 residues in the CDR3. Between the trimmed V and J ends, which lost 4 bases and 8 bases, there was a span of 11 bases. Per germline, CDR1 MDHEN and CDR2 SYDVKM. The DNA for the CDR3 is TGTGCCAGCAGTTCACCCGGGACAACCCAGTACTTC. Translated: CASSSPGTTQYF. The whole variable domain, filled in from reference TRBV28 and TRBJ2-5, reads DVKVTQSSRYLVKRTGEKVFLECVQDMDHENMFWYRQDPGLGLRLIYFSYDVKMKEKGDIPEGYSVSREKKERFSLILESASTNQTSMYLCASSSPGTTQYFGPGTRLLVL.

This rearrangement joins TRBV5-4 to TRBJ2-5, with 8 bases aligning to TRBD1. Germline CDR1 is SGHNT and CDR2 is YYREEE (reference sequence). V lost 0 bases to trimming and J lost 5 bases; unmatched junction nucleotides: 6. The CDR3 is 15 amino acids. CDR3 region: CASSLGQGQVETQYF. CDR3 bases: TGTGCCAGCAGCTTGGGACAGGGGCAGGTGGAGACCCAGTACTTC.

The CDR3, as DNA: TGTGCCAGCAGCGCCGGGGGGACACAAGAGACCCAGTACTTC. Translation: CASSAGGTQETQYF. The chain carries TRBV9 and TRBJ2-5, with D tentatively TRBD2 (7 bases). Trimming left V 3 bases short and J 2 bases short, with 11 bases between. Germline V CDR1 and CDR2: SGDLS, YYNGEE. The CDR3 has 14 amino acids.

The V and J genes are TRBV10-3 and TRBJ2-5, with TRBD1 identical over 11 bases. The end of the DNA aligns better with TRBJ2-7, so the J call may be wrong. The CDR3 totals 15 residues. Per the germline V gene, CDR1 is ENHRY and CDR2 is SYGVKD. The CDR3, as DNA: TGTGCCATCAGTGCGGGACAGGGGGGCTCCTACGAGCAGTACTTC. Translation: CAISAGQGGSYEQYF.

The chain links TRBV7-2 to TRBJ2-4, with D maybe TRBD1 (6 bases). Germline CDR1 is SGHTA and CDR2 is FQGNSA. Trimming shortened V by 5 bases and J by 6 bases, and 11 bases separated the two germline ends. The CDR3 has 13 amino acids. CDR3 in amino acids: CASSLDSGNIQYF. In nucleotides, the CDR3 is TGTGCCAGCAGCCTGGACAGCGGAAACATTCAGTACTTC.

The chain joins TRBV2 to TRBJ2-7, with a tentative D call TRBD1 (5 bases). Per the germline V gene, CDR1 is SNHLY and CDR2 is FYNNEI. V was trimmed by 6 bases and J by 3 bases, leaving 12 bases between them. This CDR3 comprises 13 residues. This CDR3 reads CASSPGNGYEQYF. The CDR3, as DNA: TGTGCCAGCAGCCCAGGGAACGGCTACGAGCAGTACTTC.

Here the CDR3 reads CASSLGGQGRSTDTQYF. The CDR3 DNA reads as TGTGCCAGCAGCTTAGGGGGACAGGGCCGGTCCACAGATACGCAGTATTTT. The V gene is TRBV7-9, the J gene TRBJ2-3, with 9 bases lining up with TRBD1. The CDR3 spans 17 residues. CDR1 and CDR2 from the germline V gene are SEHNR and FQNEAQ (reference sequence). After removal of 1 base from V and 2 bases from J, the junction contained 7 bases not matched to a gene.

J is TRBJ2-7 and V is TRBV27; D is possibly TRBD1 (6 bases). Trimming pared 6 bases from V and 4 bases from J, leaving 22 bases between. The CDR3 has 16 residues. Germline V gives CDR1 MNHEY, CDR2 SMNVEV (reference sequence). The CDR3 region is CASRTVRGRGWYEQYF. The CDR3 coding sequence is TGTGCCAGCAGGACCGTAAGGGGGAGAGGATGGTACGAGCAGTACTTC.